The present T cell receptor beta chain was sequenced within a study of OX40 agonist ivuxolimab in advanced cancers. Study context: Patients in dose escalation had liver, melanoma, kidney or head and neck cancers.

Data came from immunoSEQ multiplex PCR; TCRdb stores just in-frame clones and leaves some out. The table shows more than 45,000 clones, with roughly 80% occurring only once. Blood sampling took place at baseline, cycle 4 day 1, and cycle 7 day 1. Whole-study findings and limits: Expanded clones tended on average to be more numerous among CD8+ T cells than CD4+.

About this clone: Its specificity is not known.

Trimming cost V 3 bases and J 0 bases, with 14 bases left between them. Germline CDR1 reads MDHEN; CDR2 reads SYDVKM. This CDR3 spans 16 amino acids. The J gene is TRBJ1-2, the V gene TRBV28; D may be TRBD1 (6 bases). The receptor comes from an adult with an advanced solid tumor such as melanoma, head and neck, liver or kidney cancer. The starting material was CD4+ or CD8+ T cells sorted from blood, obtained in a trial of the OX40 agonist ivuxolimab. CDR3 in amino acids: CASSFGQKLANYGYTF. CDR3 in DNA: TGTGCCAGCAGTTTCGGACAGAAGCTAGCTAACTATGGCTACACCTTC.